These T cell receptor beta chains were read from a single sample in a study of blood T cell repertoires in COVID-19. The protocol was immunoSEQ multiplex PCR, while the TCRdb copy is restricted to in-frame clones and leaves out a portion. The repertoire holds about 370,000 clones, with roughly 90% as singletons. Sequencing used peripheral blood. The receptors come from a young woman with COVID-19, enrolled during active disease. Both conserved end residues are part of each CDR3. The D gene is left open where the match is weak.

d_call: NA; j_call: TRBJ1-2; v_call: TRBV3-1/TRBV3-2; cdr3_aa: CASSLGRVLNYGYTF
d_call: TRBD2; j_call: TRBJ2-7; v_call: TRBV7-2; cdr3_aa: CASSFARGTYEQYF
d_call: NA; j_call: TRBJ1-1; v_call: TRBV30; cdr3_aa: CAWSLDSGETMNTEAFF
d_call: NA; j_call: TRBJ2-5; v_call: TRBV27; cdr3_aa: CARVQTGREETQYF
d_call: TRBD2; j_call: TRBJ2-1; v_call: TRBV7-2; cdr3_aa: CASSLASGMSYNEQFF
d_call: TRBD2; j_call: TRBJ2-5; v_call: TRBV24-1; cdr3_aa: CATSDRQREGQKQETQYF
d_call: TRBD1; j_call: TRBJ1-2; v_call: TRBV6-5; cdr3_aa: CASSQQGAGGYTF
d_call: TRBD1; j_call: TRBJ2-7; v_call: TRBV10-3; cdr3_aa: CAISELGQGEQYF
d_call: NA; j_call: TRBJ2-3; v_call: TRBV6-5; cdr3_aa: CASSYQYGGTDTQYF
d_call: TRBD2; j_call: TRBJ2-2; v_call: TRBV4-3; cdr3_aa: CASSQVLSGGPDGELFF
d_call: TRBD1; j_call: TRBJ2-1; v_call: TRBV11-3; cdr3_aa: CASSLGDRSYNEQFF
d_call: NA; j_call: TRBJ1-2; v_call: TRBV11-2; cdr3_aa: CASSLERTAWGGYTF
d_call: NA; j_call: TRBJ2-3; v_call: TRBV11-3; cdr3_aa: CASSLSADTQYF